Below, 15 T cell receptor beta chains from the same sample are listed, as sequenced in a study of Ad26.COV2.S vaccination and SARS-CoV-2 variants. As for treatment: 19 received Ad26.COV2.S at low or high dose, single or two shots; 5 received placebo; per-sample allocation not given. Each sample was drawn 63 days after the first injection (of vaccine or placebo). Some clones are missing from TCRdb's copy, which holds only in-frame ones; the method was immunoSEQ multiplex PCR. The table lists some 390,000 clones, approximately 86% of them singletons. Sequences were derived from peripheral blood, sampled in a trial of Ad26.COV2.S vaccine versus placebo. The receptors shown here come from a person aged 18-60 years who received the Ad26.COV2.S COVID-19 vaccine or a placebo.

J is TRBJ1-1 and V is TRBV3-1 (or the pseudogene TRBV3-2); D gene ambiguous. The CDR3 consists of 16 residues. Germline loops: CDR1 LGHDT, CDR2 YNNKEL (reference sequence). The germline V and J ends were trimmed by 1 base and 0 bases, with 12 bases remaining between them. The CDR3 DNA reads as TGTGCCAGCAGCCAAGGTCAAGAGACGGTGAACACTGAAGCTTTCTTT. It codes for CASSQGQETVNTEAFF.

The chain uses TRBV27 and TRBJ2-1; 8 bases line up with TRBD1. This CDR3 is built from 14 residues. V was pared by 7 bases and J by 15 bases, with 17 bases of the junction left unmatched. CDR1 and CDR2 from the germline V gene are MNHEY and SMNVEV (reference sequence). Here the CDR3 reads CASTASGQGWLPFF. CDR3 sequence (DNA): TGTGCCAGCACCGCCTCCGGACAGGGTTGGCTTCCGTTCTTC.

The rearrangement links TRBV27 to TRBJ2-5; D may match TRBD1 or TRBD2 (6 bases each). The germline V gene has CDR1 MNHEY and CDR2 SMNVEV (reference sequence). The germline V and J ends were trimmed by 6 bases and 3 bases, with 14 bases remaining between them. The CDR3 contains 14 residues. DNA of the CDR3: TGTGCCAGCAGACCGCCCGGGGGCAAAGAGACCCAGTACTTC. It is translated as CASRPPGGKETQYF.

This clone came up once. The chain recombines TRBV18 with TRBJ1-1; D ambiguous. CDR1 and CDR2 from the germline V gene are KGHSH and LQKENI. V lost 4 bases, J lost 0 bases, and 9 bases lay in between. The CDR3 is 14 residues long. The CDR3 loop is CASSLAAMNTEAFF. In DNA form, the CDR3 reads TGTGCCAGCTCACTGGCAGCCATGAACACTGAAGCTTTCTTT.

The chain combines TRBV6-5 with TRBJ2-7; D is undetermined. Trimming shortened V by 3 bases and J by 6 bases, and 9 bases separated the two germline ends. The CDR3 covers 12 residues. CDR1 and CDR2 (germline): MNHEY, SVGAGI. CDR3 nucleotides: TGTGCCAGCAGTTATGGGGTCGGCGAGCAGTACTTC. It encodes CASSYGVGEQYF.

Concerning this clone: The same CDR3 arises from other DNA sequences in this sample as well. This chain joins TRBV12-3 or TRBV12-4 and TRBJ1-2; 7 bases line up with TRBD1. V was pared by 5 bases and J by 5 bases, with 5 bases of the junction left unmatched. CDR3 length: 13 amino acids. This CDR3 reads CASSPDRRYGYTF. DNA of the CDR3: TGTGCCAGCAGTCCGGACAGGAGGTATGGCTACACCTTC.

V and J are TRBV2 and TRBJ2-5, with unresolved D. V was cut by 6 bases and J by 4 bases, with 9 bases left in between. From germline, CDR1 is SNHLY and CDR2 FYNNEI. The CDR3 sequence is 12 residues long. As DNA, the CDR3 is TGTGCCAGCAGCGCTAGGTCAGAGACCCAGTACTTC. Translating gives CASSARSETQYF.

This clone was detected a few times. The V and J genes are TRBV29-1 and TRBJ2-1; D is unclear. This CDR3 comprises 14 residues. Germline V lookup: CDR1 SQVTM, CDR2 ANQGSEA. V was shortened by 5 bases and J by 4 bases, with 15 bases between the two germline ends. The CDR3 DNA is TGCAGCGTTTCCCCCCTCACGGCTTACAATGAGCAGTTCTTC. This sequence encodes CSVSPLTAYNEQFF.

The rearrangement joins TRBV6-5 to TRBJ1-5; a possible D gene is TRBD1 (5 bases). CDR3 length: 14 amino acids. Germline lookup yields CDR1 MNHEY and CDR2 SVGAGI. V lost 6 bases to trimming and J lost 6 bases, with 15 bases between them. CDR3 loop: CASSGANSPQPQHF. In DNA, the CDR3 is TGTGCCAGCAGCGGGGCCAACAGCCCTCAGCCCCAGCATTTT.

This chain links TRBV6-2 or TRBV6-3 with TRBJ1-2, with D unresolved. V lost 5 bases and J lost 6, with 16 bases in between. Germline CDR1 reads MNHEY; CDR2 reads SVGEGT. The CDR3 totals 14 residues. The CDR3 is CASSQPGSLDGYTF. Written as DNA, the CDR3 is TGTGCCAGCAGTCAACCTGGGTCCCTCGATGGCTACACCTTC.

The chain employs TRBV6-1 and TRBJ1-5; D not certain. Germline CDR1 MNHNS, CDR2 SASEGT. This CDR3 region has 13 residues. V lost 1 base, J lost 9 bases, and 10 bases lay in between. The CDR3 is CASSEVGIWPQHF. Here the CDR3 DNA reads TGTGCCAGCAGTGAAGTGGGGATTTGGCCCCAGCATTTT.

The rearrangement links TRBV6-5 to TRBJ2-5; perhaps D is TRBD1 or TRBD2 (5 bases each). Trimming removed 10 bases at V and 5 bases at J, with 23 bases between. The length of the CDR3 is 15 residues. CDR1 and CDR2 (germline): MNHEY, SVGAGI. CDR3 nucleotide sequence: TGTGCCACCAAGTACCGCCGGGACCCCACGGAGACCCAGTACTTC. Its translation is CATKYRRDPTETQYF.

This chain uses TRBV6-1 with TRBJ2-3; tentatively, D is TRBD2 (5 bases). The V gene's germline CDR1 is MNHNS and CDR2 SASEGT. The V end was cut by 4 bases, the J end by 0 bases, with 14 bases between. The CDR3 sequence is 16 residues long. CDR3 amino acids: CASSVGASPSTDTQYF. CDR3 nucleotide sequence: TGTGCCAGCAGTGTAGGAGCTAGCCCTAGCACAGATACGCAGTATTTT.

The chain combines TRBV5-6 with TRBJ1-4; the D gene is possibly TRBD1 (5 bases). V was cut by 1 base and J by 8 bases, with 15 bases left in between. The germline gives CDR1 SGHDT, CDR2 YYEEEE. The CDR3 has 15 amino acids. The CDR3 region is CASSLFLGVREKLFF. In DNA form, the CDR3 reads TGTGCCAGCAGCTTGTTCCTGGGGGTGCGGGAAAAACTGTTTTTT.

DNA of the CDR3: TGTGCCTGGAGTGCGGAGGGTAATAGCTATGGCTACACCTTC. Protein product: CAWSAEGNSYGYTF. The V call is TRBV30, the J call TRBJ1-2; D uncertain. V lost 1 base, J lost 4 bases, and 13 bases lay in between. The CDR3 extends over 14 amino acids. CDR1 and CDR2 from the germline V gene are GTSNPN and SVGIG (reference sequence). Full variable domain (missing parts from reference TRBV30 and TRBJ1-2): SQTIHQWPATLVQPVGSPLSLECTVEGTSNPNLYWYRQAAGRGLQLLFYSVGIGQISSEVPQNLSASRPQDRQFILSSKKLLLSDSGFYLCAWSAEGNSYGYTFGSGTRLTVV.